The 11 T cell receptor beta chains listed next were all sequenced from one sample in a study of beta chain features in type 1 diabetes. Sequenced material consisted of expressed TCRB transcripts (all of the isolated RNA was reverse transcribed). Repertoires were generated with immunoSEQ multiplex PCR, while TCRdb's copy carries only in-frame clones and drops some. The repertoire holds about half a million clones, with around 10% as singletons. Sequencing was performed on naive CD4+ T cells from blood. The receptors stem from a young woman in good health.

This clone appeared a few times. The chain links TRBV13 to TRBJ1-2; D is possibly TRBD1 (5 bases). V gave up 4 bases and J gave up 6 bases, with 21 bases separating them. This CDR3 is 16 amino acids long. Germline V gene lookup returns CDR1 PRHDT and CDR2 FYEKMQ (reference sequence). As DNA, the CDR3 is TGTGCCAGCAGCTACCGGCCAAGGAGGGGAGACGATGGCTACACCTTC. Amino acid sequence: CASSYRPRRGDDGYTF.

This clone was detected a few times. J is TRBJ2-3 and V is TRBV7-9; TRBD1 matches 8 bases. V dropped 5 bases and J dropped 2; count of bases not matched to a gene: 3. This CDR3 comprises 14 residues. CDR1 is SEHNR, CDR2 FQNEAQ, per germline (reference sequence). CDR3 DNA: TGTGCCAGCAGCAGGACAGGGACCACAGATACGCAGTATTTT. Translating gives CASSRTGTTDTQYF.

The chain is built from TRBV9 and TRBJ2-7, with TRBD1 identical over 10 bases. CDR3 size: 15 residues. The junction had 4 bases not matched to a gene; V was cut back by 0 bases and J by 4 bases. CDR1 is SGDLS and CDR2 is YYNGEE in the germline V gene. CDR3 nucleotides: TGTGCCAGCAGCGTAGGGGACAGGGGATTTTACGAGCAGTACTTC. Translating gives CASSVGDRGFYEQYF.

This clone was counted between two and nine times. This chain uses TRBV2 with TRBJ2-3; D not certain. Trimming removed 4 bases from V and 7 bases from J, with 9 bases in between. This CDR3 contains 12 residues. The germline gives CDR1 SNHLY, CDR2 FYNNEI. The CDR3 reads CASSAERNTQYF. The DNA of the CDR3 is TGTGCCAGCAGTGCGGAGAGAAATACGCAGTATTTT.

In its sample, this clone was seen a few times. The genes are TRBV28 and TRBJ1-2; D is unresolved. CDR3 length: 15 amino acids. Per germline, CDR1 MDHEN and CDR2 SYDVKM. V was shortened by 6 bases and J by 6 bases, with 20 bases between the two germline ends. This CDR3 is CASSSRGWRSHGYTF. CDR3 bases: TGTGCCAGCAGCTCCCGCGGTTGGAGGAGTCATGGCTACACCTTC.

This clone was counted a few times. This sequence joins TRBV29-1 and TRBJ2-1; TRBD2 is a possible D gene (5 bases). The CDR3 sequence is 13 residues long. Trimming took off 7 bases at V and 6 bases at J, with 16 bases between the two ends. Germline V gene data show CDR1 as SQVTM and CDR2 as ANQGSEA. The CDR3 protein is CSAPTTPGNEQFF. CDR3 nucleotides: TGCAGCGCCCCGACTACCCCGGGCAATGAGCAGTTCTTC.

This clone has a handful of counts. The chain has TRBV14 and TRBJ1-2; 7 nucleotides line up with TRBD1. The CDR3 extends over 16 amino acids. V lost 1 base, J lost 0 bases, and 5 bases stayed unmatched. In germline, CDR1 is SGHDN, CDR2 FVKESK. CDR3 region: CASSQASGTANYGYTF. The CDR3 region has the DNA TGTGCCAGCAGCCAAGCATCCGGGACAGCTAACTATGGCTACACCTTC.

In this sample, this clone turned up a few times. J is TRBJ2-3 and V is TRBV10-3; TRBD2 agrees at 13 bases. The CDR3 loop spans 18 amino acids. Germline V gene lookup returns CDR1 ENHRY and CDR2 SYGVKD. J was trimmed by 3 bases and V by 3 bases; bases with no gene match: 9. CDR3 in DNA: TGTGCCATCAGTGACGGACTAGCGGGAGCAGAGGGAACAGATACGCAGTATTTT. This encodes CAISDGLAGAEGTDTQYF.

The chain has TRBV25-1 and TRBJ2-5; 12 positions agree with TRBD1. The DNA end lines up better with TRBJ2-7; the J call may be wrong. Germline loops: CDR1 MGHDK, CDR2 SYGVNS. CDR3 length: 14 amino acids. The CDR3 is CASQGTGGKYEQYF. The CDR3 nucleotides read TGTGCCAGCCAAGGGACAGGGGGCAAGTACGAGCAGTACTTC.

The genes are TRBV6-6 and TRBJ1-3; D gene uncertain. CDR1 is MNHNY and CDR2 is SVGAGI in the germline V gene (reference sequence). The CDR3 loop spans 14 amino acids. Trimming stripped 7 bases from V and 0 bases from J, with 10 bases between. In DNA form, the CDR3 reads TGTGCCAGCACTTCAGGAATCTCTGGAAACACCATATATTTT. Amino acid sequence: CASTSGISGNTIYF.

CDR3 nucleotide sequence: TGCAGCGGTCGGGGATATGCTGAAGCTTTCTTT. Encoded protein: CSGRGYAEAFF. The chain uses TRBV29-1 and TRBJ1-1; D remains ambiguous. The V gene's germline CDR1 is SQVTM and CDR2 ANQGSEA. CDR3 length equals 11 residues. V lost 7 bases to trimming and J lost 6 bases, with 12 bases between them. Full variable domain (rest looked up from reference TRBV29-1 and TRBJ1-1): SAVISQKPSRDICQRGTSLTIQCQVDSQVTMMFWYRQQPGQSLTLIATANQGSEATYESGFVIDKFPISRPNLTFSTLTVSNMSPEDSSIYLCSGRGYAEAFFGQGTRLTVV.